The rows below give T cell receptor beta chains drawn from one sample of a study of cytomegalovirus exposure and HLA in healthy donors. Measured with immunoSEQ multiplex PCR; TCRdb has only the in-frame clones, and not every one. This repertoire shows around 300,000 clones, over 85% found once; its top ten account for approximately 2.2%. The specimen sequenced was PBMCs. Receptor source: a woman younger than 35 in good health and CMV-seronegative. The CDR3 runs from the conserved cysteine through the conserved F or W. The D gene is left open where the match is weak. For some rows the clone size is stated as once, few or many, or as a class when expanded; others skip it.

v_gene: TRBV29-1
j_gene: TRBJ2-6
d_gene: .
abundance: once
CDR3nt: TGCAGCGTTGAGGAACAGGGCCGCTCTGGGGCCAACGTCCTGACTTTC
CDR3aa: CSVEEQGRSGANVLTF

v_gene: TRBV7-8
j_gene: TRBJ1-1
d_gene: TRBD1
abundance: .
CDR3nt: TGTGCCAGCAGCTTTCAGGGGGGCGACGCTGAAGCTTTCTTT
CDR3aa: CASSFQGGDAEAFF

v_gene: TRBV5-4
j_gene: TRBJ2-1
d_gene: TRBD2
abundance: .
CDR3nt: TGTGCCAGCAGTCTAAGCGGGGGGGCCTACAATGAGCAGTTCTTC
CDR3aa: CASSLSGGAYNEQFF

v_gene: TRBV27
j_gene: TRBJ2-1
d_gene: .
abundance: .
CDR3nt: TGTGCCAGCAGTTTATTCCCTCACAATGAGCAGTTCTTC
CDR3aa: CASSLFPHNEQFF

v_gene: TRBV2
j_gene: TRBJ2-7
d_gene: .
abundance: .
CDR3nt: TGTGCCAGCAGCCCTATACGCGAGCAGTACTTC
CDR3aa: CASSPIREQYF

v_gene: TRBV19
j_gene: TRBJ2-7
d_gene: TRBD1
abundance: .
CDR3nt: TGTGCCAGTAGTATAGCCCAGGACAGGCACTACGAGCAGTACTTC
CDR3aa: CASSIAQDRHYEQYF

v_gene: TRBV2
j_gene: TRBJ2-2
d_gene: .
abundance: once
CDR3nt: TGTGCCAGCAGTGAGAGGCAGGGCTCCGGGGAGCTGTTTTTT
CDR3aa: CASSERQGSGELFF

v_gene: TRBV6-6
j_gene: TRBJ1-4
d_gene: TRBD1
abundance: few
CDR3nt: TGTGCCAGCAGGACAGGGACTAATGAAAAACTGTTTTTT
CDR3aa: CASRTGTNEKLFF

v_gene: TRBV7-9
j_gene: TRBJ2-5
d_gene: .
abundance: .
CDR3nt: TGTGCCAGCAGCTTCGCCTCGGCAGGCCAAGAGACCCAGTACTTC
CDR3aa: CASSFASAGQETQYF

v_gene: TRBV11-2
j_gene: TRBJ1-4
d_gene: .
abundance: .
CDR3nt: TGTGCCAGCAGCTTTAACAGGATGGAGAAAACTAATGAAAAACTGTTTTTT
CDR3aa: CASSFNRMEKTNEKLFF

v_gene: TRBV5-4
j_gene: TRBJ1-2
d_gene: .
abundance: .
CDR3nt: TGTGCCAGCAGCTTGGGGCAGGCGAACTATGGCTACACCTTC
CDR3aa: CASSLGQANYGYTF

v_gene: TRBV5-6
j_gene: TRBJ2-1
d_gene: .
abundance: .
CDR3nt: TGTGCCAGCAGCTTGGCCGTAACGGGGTGGATAAACAATGAGCAGTTCTTC
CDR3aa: CASSLAVTGWINNEQFF

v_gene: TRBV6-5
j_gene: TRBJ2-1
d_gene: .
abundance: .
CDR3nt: TGTGCCAGCATAGGACAGCCCAGCAATGAGCAGTTCTTC
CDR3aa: CASIGQPSNEQFF

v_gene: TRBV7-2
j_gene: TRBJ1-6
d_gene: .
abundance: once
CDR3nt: TGTGCCAGCAGCTTCGCGTTGGAGTATAATTCACCCCTCCACTTT
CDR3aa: CASSFALEYNSPLHF

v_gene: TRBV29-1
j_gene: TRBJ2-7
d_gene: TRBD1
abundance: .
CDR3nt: TGCAGCGTTCGTTGGGACAGGGGTACCTACGAGCAGTACTTC
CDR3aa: CSVRWDRGTYEQYF

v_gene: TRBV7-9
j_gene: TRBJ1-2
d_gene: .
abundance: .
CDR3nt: TGTGCCAGCAGCTCCTCGGACACCGAACTCTATGGCTACACCTTC
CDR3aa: CASSSSDTELYGYTF

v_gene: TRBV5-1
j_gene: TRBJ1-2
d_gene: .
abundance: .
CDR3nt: TGCGCCAGCAGCTTGGGCTCGGGGTCGGGCTACACCTTC
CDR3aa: CASSLGSGSGYTF

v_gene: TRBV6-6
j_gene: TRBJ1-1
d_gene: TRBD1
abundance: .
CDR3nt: TGTGCTAGCTCTACAGGGGGCCTGAACACTGAAGCTTTCTTT
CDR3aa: CASSTGGLNTEAFF

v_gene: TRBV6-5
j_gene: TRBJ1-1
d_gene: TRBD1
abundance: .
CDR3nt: TGTGCCAGCACTAGACAGGGGCATGGAGCTTTCTTT
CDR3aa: CASTRQGHGAFF

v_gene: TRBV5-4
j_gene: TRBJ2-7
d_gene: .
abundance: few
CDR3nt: TGTGCCAGCAGCTTGGCACAGGGAAACTACGAGCAGTACTTC
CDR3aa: CASSLAQGNYEQYF

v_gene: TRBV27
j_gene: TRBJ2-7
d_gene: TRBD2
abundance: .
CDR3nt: TGTGCCAGCAGTTCAGGGACTAGCGGGGGCCGCTACGAGCAGTACTTC
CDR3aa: CASSSGTSGGRYEQYF

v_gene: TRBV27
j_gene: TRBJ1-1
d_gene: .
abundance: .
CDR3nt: TGTGCCAGCGCAGGGAACACTGAAGCTTTCTTT
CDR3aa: CASAGNTEAFF

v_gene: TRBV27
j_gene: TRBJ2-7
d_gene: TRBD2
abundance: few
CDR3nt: TGTGCCAGCAGTTTAACGCGGGGGTCAGAGAACGAGCAGTACTTC
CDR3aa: CASSLTRGSENEQYF

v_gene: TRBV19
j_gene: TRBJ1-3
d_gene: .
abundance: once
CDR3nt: TGTGCCAGTAGATCACTCGCGGCCGGCGAAAACTCTGGAAACACCATATATTTT
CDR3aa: CASRSLAAGENSGNTIYF

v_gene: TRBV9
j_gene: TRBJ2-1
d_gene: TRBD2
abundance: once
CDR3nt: TGTGCCAGCAGCGTAATGGGGGGGACCTACAATGAGCAGTTCTTC
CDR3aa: CASSVMGGTYNEQFF

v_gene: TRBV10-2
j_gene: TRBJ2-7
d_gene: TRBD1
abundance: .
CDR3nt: TGCGCCAGCAGCCATATACCGGGACAGGGTGGCGACGAGCAGTACTTC
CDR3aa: CASSHIPGQGGDEQYF

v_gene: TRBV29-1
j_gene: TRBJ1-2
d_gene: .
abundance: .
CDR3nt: TGCAGCGCCGTATCCGGGGAAGGGCGAACTGGCTACACCTTC
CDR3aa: CSAVSGEGRTGYTF

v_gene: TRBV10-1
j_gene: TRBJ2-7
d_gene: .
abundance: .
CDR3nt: TGCGCCAGCAGTGAGGCCAGCTACGAGCAGTACTTC
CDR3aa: CASSEASYEQYF

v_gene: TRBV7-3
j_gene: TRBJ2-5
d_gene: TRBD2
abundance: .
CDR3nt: TGTGCCAGCAGCTCAAGGCGGGGGGGCCAGGAGACCCAGTACTTC
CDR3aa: CASSSRRGGQETQYF

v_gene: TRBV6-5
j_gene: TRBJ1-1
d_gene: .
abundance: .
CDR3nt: TGTGCCAGCGGTGACGCATTGTCGGGGGTTACAGCTTTCTTT
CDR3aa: CASGDALSGVTAFF

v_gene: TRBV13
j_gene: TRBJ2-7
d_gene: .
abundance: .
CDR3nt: TGTGCCAGCAGCTTTGGGGGGGCGACCTACGAGCAGTACTTC
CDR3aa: CASSFGGATYEQYF

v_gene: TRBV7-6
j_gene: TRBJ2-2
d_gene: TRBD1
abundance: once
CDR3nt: TGTGCCAGCAGCTTAAACCCGACAGGGGTCACCGGGGAGCTGTTTTTT
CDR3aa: CASSLNPTGVTGELFF

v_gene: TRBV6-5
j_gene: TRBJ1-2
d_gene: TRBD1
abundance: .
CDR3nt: TGTGCCAGCAGTCGACCGACAGGGAATGGCTACACCTTC
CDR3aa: CASSRPTGNGYTF

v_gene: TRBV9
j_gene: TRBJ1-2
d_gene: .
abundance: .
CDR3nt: TGTGCCAGCAGCGTAGCCCCCACAGGAGAGAATCGCATCGCTGGCTACACCTTC
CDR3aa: CASSVAPTGENRIAGYTF

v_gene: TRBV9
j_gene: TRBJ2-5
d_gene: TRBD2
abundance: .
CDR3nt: TGTGCCAGCAGCGTCCGGAGCGGGGGAGAGACCCAGTACTTC
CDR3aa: CASSVRSGGETQYF

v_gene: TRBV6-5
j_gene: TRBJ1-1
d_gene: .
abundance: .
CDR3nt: TGTGCCAGCAGTTACTCTTACAGACAAAACACTGAAGCTTTCTTT
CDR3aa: CASSYSYRQNTEAFF

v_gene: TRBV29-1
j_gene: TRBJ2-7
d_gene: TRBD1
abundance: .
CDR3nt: TGCAGCGTTACCCGGGACAGCATCCAGCAGTACTTC
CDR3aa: CSVTRDSIQQYF

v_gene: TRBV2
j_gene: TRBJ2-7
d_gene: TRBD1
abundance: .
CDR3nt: TGTGCCAGCAGAGCACAGGGGGGATCCTACGAGCAGTACTTC
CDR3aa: CASRAQGGSYEQYF

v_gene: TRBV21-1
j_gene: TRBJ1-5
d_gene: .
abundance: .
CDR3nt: TGTGCCAGCCCCGGTGAGCCCCAGCATTTT
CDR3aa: CASPGEPQHF

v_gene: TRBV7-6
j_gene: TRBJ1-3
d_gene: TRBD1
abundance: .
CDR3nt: TGTGCCAGCAGCCCAGGGACAGGGCCAAACACCATATATTTT
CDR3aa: CASSPGTGPNTIYF

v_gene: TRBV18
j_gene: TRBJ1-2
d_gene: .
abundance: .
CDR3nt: TGTGCCAGCTCACCACCGCAGGTTACCTATGGCTACACCTTC
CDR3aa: CASSPPQVTYGYTF

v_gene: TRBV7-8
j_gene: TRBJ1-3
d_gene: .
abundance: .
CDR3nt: TGTGCCAGCAGCTTAAAGGGGGACACCATATATTTT
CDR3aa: CASSLKGDTIYF

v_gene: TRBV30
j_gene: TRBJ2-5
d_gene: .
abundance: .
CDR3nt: TGTGCCTGGAGTGTCTGGCGGGAGACCCAGTACTTC
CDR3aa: CAWSVWRETQYF

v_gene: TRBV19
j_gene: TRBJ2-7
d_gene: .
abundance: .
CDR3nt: TGTGCCAGTAGTATTGGGCTCCACCCCTACGAGCAGTACTTC
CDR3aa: CASSIGLHPYEQYF

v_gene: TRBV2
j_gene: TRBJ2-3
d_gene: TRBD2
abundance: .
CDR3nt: TGTGCCAGCTGGGTTAATAGCGGGGCCCACACAGATACGCAGTATTTT
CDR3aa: CASWVNSGAHTDTQYF

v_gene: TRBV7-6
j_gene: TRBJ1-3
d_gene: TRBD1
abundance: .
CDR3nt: TGTGCCAGCAGCTTCCGGTCAGACAGGGGAACAGGCTCTGGAAACACCATATATTTT
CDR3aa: CASSFRSDRGTGSGNTIYF

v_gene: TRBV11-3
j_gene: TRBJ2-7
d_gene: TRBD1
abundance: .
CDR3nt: TGTGCCAGCAGCCCCCGGACAGGGTCAGGGGAGCAGTACTTC
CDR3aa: CASSPRTGSGEQYF

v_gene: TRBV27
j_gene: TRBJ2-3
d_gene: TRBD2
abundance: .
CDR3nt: TGTGCCAGCAGTTTACTCGGGGGGGCAACAGATACGCAGTATTTT
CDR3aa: CASSLLGGATDTQYF

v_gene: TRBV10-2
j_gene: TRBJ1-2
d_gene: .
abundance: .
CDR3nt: TGCGCCAGCAGTGCGGGTACGAACTATGGCTACACCTTC
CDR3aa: CASSAGTNYGYTF

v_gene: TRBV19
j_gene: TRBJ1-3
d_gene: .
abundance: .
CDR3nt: TGTGCCAGTACCTCCGACGGCAGGGGTCTTTCAAACACCATATATTTT
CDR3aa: CASTSDGRGLSNTIYF

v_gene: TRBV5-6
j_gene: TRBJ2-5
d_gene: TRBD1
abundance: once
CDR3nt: TGTGCCAGCAGGTACGCCGGGACAGGGGGCTTTGAGACCCAGTACTTC
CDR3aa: CASRYAGTGGFETQYF

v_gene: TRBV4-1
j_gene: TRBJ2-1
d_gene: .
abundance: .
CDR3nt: TGCGCCAGCAGCCAACGTACAGTCTACAATGAGCAGTTCTTC
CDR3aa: CASSQRTVYNEQFF

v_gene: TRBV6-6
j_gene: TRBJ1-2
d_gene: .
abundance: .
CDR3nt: TGTGCCAGCAGTTACTCGACGGGGGGCTACACCTTC
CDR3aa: CASSYSTGGYTF

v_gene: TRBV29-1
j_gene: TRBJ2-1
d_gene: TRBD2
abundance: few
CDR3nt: TGCAGCGTTGTGGAGAGGGAGGGTATGGGTAATGAGCAGTTCTTC
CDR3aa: CSVVEREGMGNEQFF

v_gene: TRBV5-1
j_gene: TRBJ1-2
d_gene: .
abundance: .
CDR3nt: TGCGCCAGCAGCTTGGCCGCGGGAGTTGGTGACTATGGCTACACCTTC
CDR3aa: CASSLAAGVGDYGYTF